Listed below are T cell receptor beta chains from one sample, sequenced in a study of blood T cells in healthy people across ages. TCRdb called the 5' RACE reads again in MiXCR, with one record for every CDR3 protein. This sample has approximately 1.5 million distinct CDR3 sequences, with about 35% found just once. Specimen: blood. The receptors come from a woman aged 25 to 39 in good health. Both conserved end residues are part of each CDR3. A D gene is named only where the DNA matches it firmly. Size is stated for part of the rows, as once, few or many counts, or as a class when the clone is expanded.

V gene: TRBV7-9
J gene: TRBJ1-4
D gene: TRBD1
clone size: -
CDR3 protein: CASSLLTGGVDEKLFF
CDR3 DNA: TGTGCCAGCAGTTTACTTACAGGGGGCGTAGATGAAAAACTGTTTTTT

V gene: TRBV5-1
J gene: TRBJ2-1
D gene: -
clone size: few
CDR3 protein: CASSFEGSYNEQFF
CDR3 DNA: TGCGCCAGCAGCTTCGAAGGGTCCTACAATGAGCAGTTCTTC

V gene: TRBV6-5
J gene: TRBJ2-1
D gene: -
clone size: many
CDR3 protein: CASRDSSYNEQFF
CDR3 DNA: TGTGCCAGCAGGGACAGCTCCTACAATGAGCAGTTCTTC

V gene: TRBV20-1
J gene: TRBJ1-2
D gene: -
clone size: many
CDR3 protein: CSARDQRDASNYGYTF
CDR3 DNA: TGCAGTGCTAGAGATCAGAGAGATGCCTCTAACTATGGCTACACCTTC

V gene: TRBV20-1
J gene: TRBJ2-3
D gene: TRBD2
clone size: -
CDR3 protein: CSVSSFGGRADTQYF
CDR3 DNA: TGCAGTGTTAGCTCTTTTGGCGGGAGGGCAGATACGCAGTATTTT

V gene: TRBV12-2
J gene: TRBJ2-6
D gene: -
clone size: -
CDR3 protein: CASRLGSHRTSGANVLTF
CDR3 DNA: TGTGCAAGTCGCTTAGGCTCCCACCGAACCTCTGGGGCCAACGTCCTGACTTTC

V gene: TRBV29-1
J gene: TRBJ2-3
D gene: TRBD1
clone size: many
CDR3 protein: CSVEDRRSTDTQYF
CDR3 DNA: TGCAGCGTTGAGGACAGGCGAAGCACAGATACGCAGTATTTT

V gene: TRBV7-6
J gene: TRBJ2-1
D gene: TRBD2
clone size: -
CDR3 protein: CASSPWGAGGEQFF
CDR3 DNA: TGTGCCAGCAGCCCTTGGGGGGCGGGGGGTGAGCAGTTCTTC

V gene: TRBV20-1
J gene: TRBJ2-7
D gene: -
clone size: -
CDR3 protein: CSARGLAENPYEQYF
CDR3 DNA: TGCAGTGCTAGGGGCTTAGCGGAAAACCCCTACGAGCAGTACTTC

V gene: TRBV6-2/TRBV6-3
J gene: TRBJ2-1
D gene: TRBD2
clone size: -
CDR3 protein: CASKLAGRNEQFF
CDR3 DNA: TGTGCCAGCAAATTAGCGGGGAGGAATGAGCAGTTCTTC

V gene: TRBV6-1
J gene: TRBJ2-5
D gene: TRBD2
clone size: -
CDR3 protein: CASSETLLAGAQETQYF
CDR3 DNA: TGTGCCAGCAGTGAGACCCTACTAGCGGGGGCCCAAGAGACCCAGTACTTC

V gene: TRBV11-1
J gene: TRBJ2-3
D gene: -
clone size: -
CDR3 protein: CASSHMDSGTDTQYF
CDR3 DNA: TGTGCCAGCAGTCATATGGATTCTGGCACAGATACGCAGTATTTT

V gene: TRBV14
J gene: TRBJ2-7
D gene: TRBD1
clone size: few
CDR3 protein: CASSYPGTGDNEQYF
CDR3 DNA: TGTGCCAGCAGCTACCCCGGCACAGGGGACAACGAGCAGTACTTC

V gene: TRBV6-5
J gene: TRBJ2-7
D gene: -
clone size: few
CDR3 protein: CASSYHGSSYEQYF
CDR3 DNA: TGTGCCAGCAGTTACCACGGGAGCTCCTACGAGCAGTACTTC

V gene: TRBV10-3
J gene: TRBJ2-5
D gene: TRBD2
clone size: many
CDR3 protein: CAISEQLAGEETQYF
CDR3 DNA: TGTGCCATCAGTGAGCAACTAGCGGGGGAAGAGACCCAGTACTTC